A single sample gave rise to the 2 T cell receptor beta chains below, sequenced in a study of identical twins. TCRdb redid the calling of the 5' RACE reads with MiXCR, one entry per CDR3 protein. There are roughly 690,000 distinct CDR3 sequences in the sample; 20% to 25% occur only once, and 4% to 5.5% lies in the top ten. The same sample was also used in a study of T cells expressing NK-cell markers.

The sequencing input was PBMCs. Receptor source: a woman under 30 in good health.

The rearrangement joins TRBV20-1 to TRBJ2-3, with D maybe TRBD1 (5 bases). Germline V gives CDR1 DFQATT, CDR2 SNEGSKA (reference sequence). With 1 base removed from V and 6 bases from J, the gap between germline ends came to 11 bases. The CDR3 contains 13 residues. In nucleotides, the CDR3 is TGCAGTGCTAGAGTCACAGGAGTGGATACGCAGTATTTT. It is translated as CSARVTGVDTQYF.

This sequence joins TRBV20-1 and TRBJ2-1; D gene uncertain. Germline V gene lookup returns CDR1 DFQATT and CDR2 SNEGSKA (reference sequence). The CDR3 is made up of 12 amino acids. V was clipped by 2 bases and J by 3 bases, with 5 bases between them. The CDR3 sequence is CSARRLYNEQFF. The CDR3 nucleotides read TGCAGTGCTAGACGGCTCTACAATGAGCAGTTCTTC.